The 28 T cell receptor beta chains below were found in one sample sequenced in a study of T cell responses to AZD1222 COVID-19 vaccine. The table came from immunoSEQ multiplex PCR; TCRdb's copy has only in-frame clones and leaves some out. The table records approximately 150,000 clones, 92% of them present only once. The material was peripheral blood, obtained on day 0 of AZD1222 vaccination. The source is an adult in good health.

The V call is TRBV19, the J call TRBJ2-2, with D hard to call. CDR3 size: 15 residues. The ends were cut back, 3 bases at V and 0 bases at J, with 8 bases in the middle. Germline CDR1 LNHDA, CDR2 SQIVND (reference sequence). The CDR3 is CASSISSANTGELFF. The CDR3 DNA sequence: TGTGCCAGTAGTATCAGCAGCGCGAACACCGGGGAGCTGTTTTTT.

This sequence joins TRBV19 and TRBJ1-1, with D tentatively TRBD1 (6 bases). The V and J ends lost 5 bases and 3 bases respectively, with 10 bases between them. This CDR3 has 13 amino acids. Germline CDR1 is LNHDA and CDR2 is SQIVND (reference sequence). CDR3 nucleotides: TGTGCCAGTAGTCAGGGGTTGGACACTGAAGCTTTCTTT. Translated, it gives CASSQGLDTEAFF.

The chain combines TRBV29-1 with TRBJ1-5; TRBD1 matches at 9 bases. CDR3 length: 13 residues. The V gene end was trimmed by 6 bases and the J gene end by 5 bases; junction bases not matched to a gene: 5. The V gene's germline CDR1 is SQVTM and CDR2 ANQGSEA. In DNA, the CDR3 is TGCAGCGTAGGGACAGGGCCCCATCAGCCCCAGCATTTT. The encoded protein is CSVGTGPHQPQHF.

V gene TRBV6-1 combines with J gene TRBJ1-3; D may be TRBD1 (5 bases). CDR3 size: 16 residues. Looked up from germline, CDR1 is MNHNS and CDR2 is SASEGT. Trimming removed 4 bases from V and 0 bases from J, with 13 bases in between. CDR3 in amino acids: CASSVPGGSSGNTIYF. The CDR3 region has the DNA TGTGCCAGCAGTGTCCCGGGGGGAAGCTCTGGAAACACCATATATTTT.

CDR3 bases: TGTGCCAGCAGTCCTCTGGGCGAGCAGTACTTC. Its translation is CASSPLGEQYF. This chain joins TRBV2 and TRBJ2-7; no clear D gene. Trimming pared 5 bases from V and 6 bases from J, leaving 8 bases between. Germline values: CDR1 SNHLY, CDR2 FYNNEI. The CDR3 has 11 residues.

The chain uses TRBV27 and TRBJ1-5, with D hard to call. Trimming removed 3 bases from V and 4 bases from J, with 7 bases in between. Germline CDR1 is MNHEY and CDR2 is SMNVEV (reference sequence). This CDR3 is 13 amino acids long. CDR3 DNA: TGTGCCAGCAGTTTTCAAGGAAATCAGCCCCAGCATTTT. It is translated as CASSFQGNQPQHF.

J is TRBJ2-7 and V is TRBV6-5; D is ambiguous. The germline gives CDR1 MNHEY, CDR2 SVGAGI. V shed 7 bases and J shed 9 bases, with 10 bases lying between them. The CDR3 totals 10 residues. CDR3 protein: CASIGPMQYF. CDR3 DNA: TGTGCCAGCATTGGACCGATGCAGTACTTC.

The chain carries TRBV5-1 and TRBJ2-5, with 12 bases that match TRBD2. Per the germline V gene, CDR1 is SGHRS and CDR2 is YFSETQ. V shed 0 bases, J shed 11 bases, and the junction held 14 bases outside the gene matches. The CDR3 spans 17 residues. The chain's CDR3 is CASSLGNRRGTSGWQYF. Here the CDR3 DNA reads TGCGCCAGCAGCTTGGGTAACAGAAGAGGGACTAGCGGGTGGCAGTACTTC.

The chain carries TRBV15 and TRBJ2-6, with D maybe TRBD1 (5 bases). Germline V gene data show CDR1 as LNHNV and CDR2 as YYDKDF (reference sequence). Trimming shortened V by 5 bases and J by 0 bases, and 11 bases separated the two germline ends. The CDR3 consists of 16 residues. The CDR3, as DNA: TGTGCCACCAGCCCCGACAGTAGCTCTGGGGCCAACGTCCTGACTTTC. Protein sequence: CATSPDSSSGANVLTF.

DNA for the CDR3: TGTGCCAGCAGTTACTTCTCGGGACGTCGGTCGGAGCAGTACTTC. Protein product: CASSYFSGRRSEQYF. The V gene is TRBV6-5, the J gene TRBJ2-7, with D perhaps TRBD1 or TRBD2 (5 bases each). Germline CDR1 is MNHEY and CDR2 is SVGAGI. This CDR3 contains 15 residues. V was cut by 1 base and J by 7 bases, with 17 bases left in between.

This chain links TRBV28 with TRBJ2-4; 11 bases agree with TRBD2. The CDR3 contains 15 residues. V lost 5 bases and J lost 6; bases outside the gene matches: 6. Germline V gene sequence: CDR1 MDHEN, CDR2 SYDVKM. The CDR3 region has the DNA TGTGCCAGCAGTCGATTCGGGACTAGCGGAAACATTCAGTACTTC. Amino acids: CASSRFGTSGNIQYF.

The rearrangement uses TRBV6-4 and TRBJ1-5, with 7 bases fitting TRBD1. Germline assignment: CDR1 MRHNA and CDR2 SNTAGT. The V segment lost 7 bases and the J segment 1 base; nucleotides outside the gene matches: 7. The CDR3 covers 15 residues. The CDR3, as DNA: TGTGCCAGCAAGAAAGACAGGGAGAGCAATCAGCCCCAGCATTTT. Amino acids: CASKKDRESNQPQHF.

This sequence joins TRBV5-1 and TRBJ1-3; D unresolved. CDR1 SGHRS and CDR2 YFSETQ come from the germline V gene. The CDR3 loop spans 15 amino acids. With 4 bases removed from V and 2 bases from J, the gap between germline ends came to 13 bases. CDR3 in amino acids: CASSQAEQPGNTIYF. DNA of the CDR3: TGCGCCAGCAGCCAGGCCGAGCAACCTGGAAACACCATATATTTT. Drawing the rest from reference TRBV5-1 and TRBJ1-3, the complete variable domain is KAGVTQTPRYLIKTRGQQVTLSCSPISGHRSVSWYQQTPGQGLQFLFEYFSETQRNKGNFPGRFSGRQFSNSRSEMNVSTLELGDSALYLCASSQAEQPGNTIYFGEGSWLTVV.

The chain combines TRBV28 with TRBJ1-1, with a weak D call TRBD1 (5 bases). V lost 7 bases and J 4 bases, leaving 13 bases between the germline ends. Germline V CDR1 and CDR2: MDHEN, SYDVKM. CDR3 size: 13 residues. The CDR3 sequence is CASTGTWGTEAFF. CDR3 in DNA: TGTGCCAGCACCGGGACTTGGGGCACTGAAGCTTTCTTT. The whole variable domain, filled in from reference TRBV28 and TRBJ1-1, reads DVKVTQSSRYLVKRTGEKVFLECVQDMDHENMFWYRQDPGLGLRLIYFSYDVKMKEKGDIPEGYSVSREKKERFSLILESASTNQTSMYLCASTGTWGTEAFFGQGTRLTVV.

The chain links TRBV7-9 to TRBJ1-4; D is uncertain. Trimming pared 5 bases from V and 6 bases from J, leaving 19 bases between. Per the germline V gene, CDR1 is SEHNR and CDR2 is FQNEAQ (reference sequence). This CDR3 has 16 residues. In DNA form, the CDR3 reads TGTGCCAGCAGCAGGACGAAGGTTCAGGAGCATGAAAAACTGTTTTTT. Residues: CASSRTKVQEHEKLFF. The complete variable domain, with remaining parts taken from reference TRBV7-9 and TRBJ1-4, reads DTGVSQNPRHKITKRGQNVTFRCDPISEHNRLYWYRQTLGQGPEFLTYFQNEAQLEKSRLLSDRFSAERPKGSFSTLEIQRTEQGDSAMYLCASSRTKVQEHEKLFFGSGTQLSVL.

The CDR3, as DNA: TGTGCCAGCAGGGGGCTCCTTGACCGGACCTCCTACAATGAGCAGTTCTTC. It yields the protein CASRGLLDRTSYNEQFF. The chain has TRBV2 and TRBJ2-1, with D possibly TRBD1 on 5 matching bases. The CDR3 covers 17 residues. CDR1 is SNHLY and CDR2 is FYNNEI in the germline V gene. Between the trimmed V and J ends, which lost 6 bases and 0 bases, there was a span of 18 bases.

The chain is built from TRBV18 and TRBJ1-4; possible D gene TRBD1, 5 bases. Germline values: CDR1 KGHSH, CDR2 LQKENI. The ends were cut back, 0 bases at V and 8 bases at J, with 7 bases in the middle. The CDR3 spans 13 residues. CDR3 bases: TGTGCCAGCTCACCACCCCAGGGCGAAAAACTGTTTTTT. Encoded protein: CASSPPQGEKLFF.

This chain uses TRBV5-5 with TRBJ2-4; D uncertain. V shed 4 bases and J shed 0 bases, with 8 bases lying between them. Germline V gives CDR1 SGHKS, CDR2 YYEKEE (reference sequence). CDR3 size: 14 residues. This chain's CDR3 is CASSDLLAKNIQYF. In DNA, the CDR3 is TGTGCCAGCAGCGATCTTCTAGCCAAAAACATTCAGTACTTC.

J is TRBJ2-7 and V is TRBV3-1 (or the pseudogene TRBV3-2); 13 nucleotides line up with TRBD2. The germline gives CDR1 LGHDT, CDR2 YNNKEL (reference sequence). The CDR3 contains 16 residues. J was trimmed by 3 bases and V by 4 bases; bases with no gene match: 6. CDR3 nucleotides: TGTGCCAGCAGCCTTCTCTGGACTAGCGGGGGCTACGAGCAGTACTTC. This translates into CASSLLWTSGGYEQYF.

The rearrangement links TRBV29-1 to TRBJ2-1; D is unclear. The V gene's germline CDR1 is SQVTM and CDR2 ANQGSEA. There are 13 residues in the CDR3. V was trimmed by 4 bases and J by 4 bases, leaving 11 bases between them. As DNA, the CDR3 is TGCAGCGTTGTCCCATACGATTACAATGAGCAGTTCTTC. This encodes CSVVPYDYNEQFF.

The J gene is TRBJ1-2, the V gene TRBV18, with TRBD1 matching 8 bases. After removal of 3 bases from V and 4 bases from J, the junction contained 10 bases not matched to a gene. CDR1 is KGHSH and CDR2 is LQKENI in the germline V gene. This CDR3 has 16 residues. The CDR3 DNA follows: TGTGCCAGCTCACCTGGGACAGGAAGGGGCGGCTATGGCTACACCTTC. Residues: CASSPGTGRGGYGYTF.

The chain employs TRBV28 and TRBJ1-2, with 8 bases lining up with TRBD1. Germline trimming cut 6 bases from V and 4 bases from J; bases unmatched to any gene: 7. Germline CDR1 and CDR2: MDHEN and SYDVKM. The CDR3 has 14 residues. CDR3 protein: CASRPQGGVYGYTF. The DNA of the CDR3 is TGTGCCAGCAGACCACAGGGGGGCGTCTATGGCTACACCTTC.

This rearrangement joins TRBV7-9 to TRBJ2-1; 16 positions agree with TRBD2. Germline CDR1 and CDR2: SEHNR and FQNEAQ (reference sequence). V was clipped by 2 bases and J by 8 bases; unmatched bases: 6. The CDR3 runs 17 residues. The CDR3 region is CASSLRGLAGGGDEQFF. The CDR3 nucleotides read TGTGCCAGCAGCTTAAGGGGACTAGCGGGAGGGGGCGATGAGCAGTTCTTC.

The genes are TRBV19 and TRBJ1-3; D might be TRBD1 (5 bases). The germline CDR1 and CDR2 sequences are LNHDA and SQIVND (reference sequence). The V end lost 5 bases, the J end lost 2 bases, and 13 bases lay between the germline ends. This CDR3 spans 15 amino acids. The CDR3 DNA sequence: TGTGCCAGTAGTGCCGACAGTCTACCTGGAAACACCATATATTTT. Translated: CASSADSLPGNTIYF.

V gene TRBV27 combines with J gene TRBJ1-2; 7 nucleotides agree with TRBD1. Germline values: CDR1 MNHEY, CDR2 SMNVEV (reference sequence). The junction had 17 bases not matched to a gene; V was cut back by 6 bases and J by 4 bases. The CDR3 consists of 17 residues. The CDR3 loop reads CASSPRFGAGGSYGYTF. The CDR3 region has the DNA TGTGCCAGCAGCCCTAGATTCGGGGCAGGGGGTAGCTATGGCTACACCTTC.

The J gene is TRBJ1-1, the V gene TRBV19, with a weak D call TRBD1 (5 bases). The V end was cut by 4 bases, the J end by 5 bases, with 11 bases between. Per germline, CDR1 LNHDA and CDR2 SQIVND (reference sequence). The length of the CDR3 is 13 residues. The CDR3 DNA sequence: TGTGCCAGTAGTAATACAGGATCTACTGAAGCTTTCTTT. Its protein product is CASSNTGSTEAFF.

The rearrangement joins TRBV7-9 to TRBJ2-7; the D gene is possibly TRBD2 (6 bases). Per germline, CDR1 SEHNR and CDR2 FQNEAQ (reference sequence). The V gene lost 1 base and the J gene lost 6 bases, with 10 bases spanning the gap. CDR3 length: 13 amino acids. In nucleotides, the CDR3 is TGTGCCAGCAGCTTAGTTCCGGGAGCCGAGCAGTACTTC. This codes for CASSLVPGAEQYF.

The chain has TRBV5-1 and TRBJ2-5; 9 nucleotides line up with TRBD1. Unmatched junction bases numbered 5, after V lost 4 bases and J lost 1 base. Germline V gene lookup returns CDR1 SGHRS and CDR2 YFSETQ. The CDR3 runs 15 residues. The CDR3 region is CASSGDRGSQETQYF. The DNA of the CDR3 is TGCGCCAGCAGCGGAGACAGGGGGTCCCAAGAGACCCAGTACTTC.